This T cell receptor (beta chain) was identified in a study of post-analysis software for immune sequencing data. About the research overall: Recorded disease courses covered relapsing-remitting, secondary progressive and progressive-relapsing multiple sclerosis. Some patients had no subtype annotation.

Per the germline V gene, CDR1 is SNHLY and CDR2 is FYNNEI. This CDR3 comprises 14 residues. The V end was cut by 4 bases, the J end by 0 bases, with 9 bases between. This clonotype was seen only once. Antigen: not known. Points from the study as a whole: Multiple sclerosis was associated with a significant reduction in normalized Chao1 diversity relative to controls. Controls showed lower frequencies than patients for several TRBV segments, and TRBV5-6, TRBV5-1 and TRBV20-1 were among these. Samples prepared in the same batch strongly co-clustered by F measure.

Included in the TCR beta cDNA libraries were unique molecular identifiers. About 540,000 cDNA molecules were obtained from around 1 to 9.1 million T cells. TCRdb re-called the PCR reads through MiXCR, storing one row per CDR3 protein. The sample lists about 430,000 distinct CDR3 sequences, approximately 42% occurring once. This rearrangement joins TRBV2 to TRBJ1-2; D unclear. Sequences were obtained from blood. The clonotype originates from a girl aged 2-10 years with multiple sclerosis. CDR3 residues: CASSAELANYGYTF. The CDR3 DNA reads TGTGCCAGCAGTGCTGAATTAGCTAACTATGGCTACACCTTC.